These T cell receptor beta chains were read from a single sample in a study of OX40 agonist ivuxolimab in advanced cancers. Profiling relied on immunoSEQ multiplex PCR, and the TCRdb table lists in-frame clones only, not all of them. The repertoire consists of some 51,000 clones, with 80% to 90% occurring once and the leading ten covering less than 60%. The source was CD4+ or CD8+ T cells sorted from blood, collected in a trial of the OX40 agonist ivuxolimab. These TCRs come from an adult with an advanced solid tumor such as melanoma, head and neck, liver or kidney cancer. CDR3s include the opening cysteine and the closing phenylalanine or tryptophan. A D gene is named only where the DNA matches it firmly. Clone size appears in some rows only: once, few, many, or a class for an expanded clone.

j_call: TRBJ1-2
d_call: .
clone_size: .
v_call: TRBV21-1
cdr3_aa: CATIRPCYTF
cdr3_nt: TGTGCCACTATACGACCGTGCTACACCTTC

j_call: TRBJ1-2
d_call: .
clone_size: .
v_call: TRBV4-3
cdr3_aa: CASSQEGSMTGSTF
cdr3_nt: TGCGCCAGCAGCCAGGAGGGATCGATGACAGGCAGCACCTTC

j_call: TRBJ2-3
d_call: .
clone_size: .
v_call: TRBV19
cdr3_aa: CASSTGSDTQYF
cdr3_nt: TGTGCCAGTAGTACAGGGTCAGATACGCAGTATTTT

j_call: TRBJ1-1
d_call: .
clone_size: .
v_call: TRBV4-3
cdr3_aa: CASSQGPSGFTEAFF
cdr3_nt: TGCGCCAGCAGCCAAGGACCCTCGGGATTCACTGAAGCTTTCTTT

j_call: TRBJ2-7
d_call: TRBD2
clone_size: .
v_call: TRBV7-8
cdr3_aa: CASSFSTSNEQYF
cdr3_nt: TGTGCCAGCAGCTTTTCGACTAGCAACGAGCAGTACTTC

j_call: TRBJ1-5
d_call: TRBD1
clone_size: .
v_call: TRBV28
cdr3_aa: CASSPRTGHQPQHF
cdr3_nt: TGTGCCAGCAGTCCACGGACAGGTCATCAGCCCCAGCATTTT

j_call: TRBJ2-1
d_call: .
clone_size: .
v_call: TRBV5-6
cdr3_aa: CASSLRRENPYNEQFF
cdr3_nt: TGTGCCAGCAGCTTGCGCAGGGAAAACCCCTACAATGAGCAGTTCTTC

j_call: TRBJ2-6
d_call: .
clone_size: .
v_call: TRBV7-2
cdr3_aa: CASGFGPSGANVLTF
cdr3_nt: TGTGCCAGCGGGTTCGGACCATCTGGGGCCAACGTCCTGACTTTC

j_call: TRBJ1-3
d_call: .
clone_size: .
v_call: TRBV11-2
cdr3_aa: CASSLAEGKSIYF
cdr3_nt: TGTGCCAGCAGCTTAGCGGAGGGGAAGTCCATATATTTT

j_call: TRBJ1-1
d_call: .
clone_size: .
v_call: TRBV28
cdr3_aa: CASSPTVSNEAFF
cdr3_nt: TGTGCCAGCAGCCCTACAGTGAGTAATGAAGCTTTCTTT

j_call: TRBJ2-7
d_call: .
clone_size: .
v_call: TRBV5-4
cdr3_aa: CASSADSSYEQYF
cdr3_nt: TGTGCCAGCAGCGCCGACAGCTCCTACGAGCAGTACTTC

j_call: TRBJ2-2
d_call: .
clone_size: .
v_call: TRBV9
cdr3_aa: CASSAGLQNTGELFF
cdr3_nt: TGTGCCAGCAGCGCGGGACTGCAAAACACCGGGGAGCTGTTTTTT

j_call: TRBJ2-7
d_call: TRBD1
clone_size: .
v_call: TRBV4-3
cdr3_aa: CASSFSGTGESYEQYF
cdr3_nt: TGCGCCAGCAGCTTCTCCGGGACAGGTGAGAGCTACGAGCAGTACTTC

j_call: TRBJ2-1
d_call: TRBD1
clone_size: .
v_call: TRBV5-1
cdr3_aa: CASTIGDSAYNEQFF
cdr3_nt: TGCGCCAGCACCATAGGGGACAGCGCCTACAATGAGCAGTTCTTC

j_call: TRBJ2-7
d_call: TRBD2
clone_size: .
v_call: TRBV4-1
cdr3_aa: CASSHGLAAHEQYF
cdr3_nt: TGCGCCAGCAGCCATGGACTAGCCGCCCACGAGCAGTACTTC

j_call: TRBJ2-7
d_call: .
clone_size: few
v_call: TRBV5-6
cdr3_aa: CASSSPYEQYF
cdr3_nt: TGTGCCAGCAGCTCTCCCTACGAGCAGTACTTC

j_call: TRBJ1-1
d_call: .
clone_size: .
v_call: TRBV19
cdr3_aa: CASSAGSEAFF
cdr3_nt: TGTGCCAGTAGTGCCGGTTCTGAAGCTTTCTTT

j_call: TRBJ1-6
d_call: TRBD1
clone_size: .
v_call: TRBV5-8
cdr3_aa: CASKGQGLNSPLHF
cdr3_nt: TGTGCCAGCAAGGGACAGGGTTTGAATTCACCCCTCCACTTT

j_call: TRBJ1-5
d_call: .
clone_size: .
v_call: TRBV28
cdr3_aa: CASSFGQWSQPQHF
cdr3_nt: TGTGCCAGCAGTTTCGGGCAGTGGAGTCAGCCCCAGCATTTT

j_call: TRBJ2-7
d_call: .
clone_size: once
v_call: TRBV27
cdr3_aa: CASSLSLLVTPYEQYF
cdr3_nt: TGTGCCAGCAGTTTATCCCTACTAGTGACCCCCTACGAGCAGTACTTC

j_call: TRBJ2-7
d_call: .
clone_size: .
v_call: TRBV6-6
cdr3_aa: CASSYSNLYEQYF
cdr3_nt: TGTGCCAGCAGTTACTCGAATCTCTACGAGCAGTACTTC

j_call: TRBJ2-7
d_call: TRBD2
clone_size: .
v_call: TRBV11-2
cdr3_aa: CASSPPPSGGYEQYF
cdr3_nt: TGTGCCAGCAGCCCGCCGCCTAGCGGGGGCTACGAGCAGTACTTC

j_call: TRBJ1-4
d_call: .
clone_size: .
v_call: TRBV7-9
cdr3_aa: CASSLIQGPSNEKLFF
cdr3_nt: TGTGCCAGCAGCTTAATACAGGGTCCTTCTAATGAAAAACTGTTTTTT